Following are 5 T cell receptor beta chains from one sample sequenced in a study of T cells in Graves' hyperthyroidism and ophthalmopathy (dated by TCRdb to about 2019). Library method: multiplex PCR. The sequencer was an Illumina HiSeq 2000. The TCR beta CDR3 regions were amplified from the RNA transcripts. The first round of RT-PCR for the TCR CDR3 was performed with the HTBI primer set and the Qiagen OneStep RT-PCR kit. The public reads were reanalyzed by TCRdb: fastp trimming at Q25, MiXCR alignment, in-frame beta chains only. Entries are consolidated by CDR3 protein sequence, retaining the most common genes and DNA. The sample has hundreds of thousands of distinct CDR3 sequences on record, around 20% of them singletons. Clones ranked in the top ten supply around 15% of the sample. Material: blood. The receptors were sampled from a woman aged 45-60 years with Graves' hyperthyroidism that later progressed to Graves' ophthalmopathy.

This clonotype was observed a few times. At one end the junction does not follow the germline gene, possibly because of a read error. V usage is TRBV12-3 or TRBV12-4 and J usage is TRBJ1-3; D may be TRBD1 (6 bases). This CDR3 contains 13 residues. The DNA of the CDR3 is TGTGCCAGCAGTGACAGGTCTGGAACCACCATATATTTT. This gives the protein CASSDRSGTTIYF.

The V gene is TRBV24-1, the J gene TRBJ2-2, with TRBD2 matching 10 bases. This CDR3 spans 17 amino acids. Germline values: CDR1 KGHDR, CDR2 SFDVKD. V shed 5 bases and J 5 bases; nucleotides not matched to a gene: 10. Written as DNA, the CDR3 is TGTGCCACCAGTGGCCCATCTAGCGGGGGATTAACCGGGGAGCTGTTTTTT. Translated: CATSGPSSGGLTGELFF.

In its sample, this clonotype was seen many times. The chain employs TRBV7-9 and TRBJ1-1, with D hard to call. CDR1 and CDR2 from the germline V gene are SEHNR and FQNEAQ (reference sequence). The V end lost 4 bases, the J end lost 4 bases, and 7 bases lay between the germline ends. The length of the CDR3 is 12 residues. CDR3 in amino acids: CASSYTVTEAFF. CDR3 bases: TGTGCCAGCAGCTACACGGTCACTGAAGCTTTCTTT.

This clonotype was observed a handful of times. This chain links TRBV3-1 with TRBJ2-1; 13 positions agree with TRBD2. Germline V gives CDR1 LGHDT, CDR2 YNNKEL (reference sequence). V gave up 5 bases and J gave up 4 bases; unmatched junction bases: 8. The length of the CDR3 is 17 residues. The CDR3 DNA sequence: TGTGCCAGCAGCGCCCGGACTAGCGGGGGAGATTACAATGAGCAGTTCTTC. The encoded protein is CASSARTSGGDYNEQFF.

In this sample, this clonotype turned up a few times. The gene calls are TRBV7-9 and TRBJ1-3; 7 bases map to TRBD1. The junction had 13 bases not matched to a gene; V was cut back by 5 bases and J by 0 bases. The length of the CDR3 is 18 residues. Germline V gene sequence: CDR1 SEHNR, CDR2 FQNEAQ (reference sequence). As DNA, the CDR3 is TGTGCCAGCAGCCAAAACCCACAGGGGTTGAGCTCTGGAAACACCATATATTTT. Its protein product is CASSQNPQGLSSGNTIYF. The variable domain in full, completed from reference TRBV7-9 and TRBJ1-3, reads DTGVSQNPRHKITKRGQNVTFRCDPISEHNRLYWYRQTLGQGPEFLTYFQNEAQLEKSRLLSDRFSAERPKGSFSTLEIQRTEQGDSAMYLCASSQNPQGLSSGNTIYFGEGSWLTVV.